This TCR beta chain appears in the sequencing data of a study of T cell responses to AZD1222 COVID-19 vaccine. Study-wide background: Second-dose intervals near 4 or 12 weeks were combined.

Measured with immunoSEQ multiplex PCR; TCRdb has only the in-frame clones, and not every one. The sample records about 140,000 clones, about 93% being singletons. About this clone itself: The antigen is unknown.

CDR3 size: 16 residues. V was cut by 0 bases and J by 6 bases, with 16 bases left in between. CDR1 SGHRS and CDR2 YFSETQ come from the germline V gene. Study outcomes and limitations: In all cases, repertoires were sampled only after the peak T cell response. Donors were chiefly white British, with a greater number of females, and clonal diversity was perhaps underestimated. Vaccine-associated CD4 TCRs ranged over spike, dominating at 160-218 and 743-854.

This chain uses TRBV5-1 with TRBJ2-1; D may be TRBD2 (6 bases). The sequencing here drew on peripheral blood, taken on day 0 of AZD1222 vaccination. The TCR originated in an adult in good health. This CDR3 reads CASSLARLGGSNEQFF. The CDR3 region has the DNA TGCGCCAGCAGCTTGGCCCGGCTAGGAGGGAGCAATGAGCAGTTCTTC.